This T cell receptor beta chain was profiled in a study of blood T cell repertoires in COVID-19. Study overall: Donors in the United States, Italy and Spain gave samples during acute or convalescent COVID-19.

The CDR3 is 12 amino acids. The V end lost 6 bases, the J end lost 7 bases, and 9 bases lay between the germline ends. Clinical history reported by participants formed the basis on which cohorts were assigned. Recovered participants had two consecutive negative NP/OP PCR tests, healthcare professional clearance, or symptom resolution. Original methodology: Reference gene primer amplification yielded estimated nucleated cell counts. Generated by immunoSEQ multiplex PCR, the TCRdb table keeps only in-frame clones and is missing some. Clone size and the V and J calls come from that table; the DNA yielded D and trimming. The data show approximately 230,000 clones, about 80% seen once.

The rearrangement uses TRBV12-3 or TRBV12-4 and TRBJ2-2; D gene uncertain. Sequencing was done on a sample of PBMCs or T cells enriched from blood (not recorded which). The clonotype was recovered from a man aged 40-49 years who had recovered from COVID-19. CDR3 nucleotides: TGTGCCAGCAGGGAGAGGTTCGGGGAGCTGTTTTTT. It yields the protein CASRERFGELFF.